Following are 27 T cell receptor beta chains from one sample sequenced in a study of T cells after yellow fever vaccination. Via MiXCR, TCRdb re-called the 5' RACE reads, giving one row per CDR3 protein. This sample has around 400,000 distinct CDR3 sequences; approximately 10% occur once, and the top ten carry roughly 18%. The sample in question was PBMCs, obtained on the day of the first yellow fever vaccination. These receptors all come from a man between 18 and 29 years old who received the YFV17D yellow fever vaccine.

V gene TRBV20-1 combines with J gene TRBJ1-2; D gene unclear. Germline V lookup: CDR1 DFQATT, CDR2 SNEGSKA (reference sequence). V gave up 6 bases and J gave up 7 bases, with 15 bases separating them. CDR3 length equals 12 residues. For the CDR3, the DNA is TGCAGTGCCAGCCCTTCGGTGCGTGGCTACACCTTC. Its protein product is CSASPSVRGYTF.

The CDR3 loop reads CASSRETAAGYEQYF. CDR3 coding DNA: TGTGCCAGCAGTAGGGAGACAGCGGCCGGCTACGAGCAGTACTTC. The chain is built from TRBV6-1 and TRBJ2-7; perhaps D is TRBD1 or TRBD2 (5 bases each). The CDR3 extends over 15 amino acids. V lost 5 bases, J lost 3 bases, and 17 bases lay in between. Germline V gene data show CDR1 as MNHNS and CDR2 as SASEGT.

This clonotype was seen more than once but under ten times. The chain employs TRBV18 and TRBJ1-4, with 9 positions matching TRBD1. Unmatched junction bases numbered 9, after V lost 3 bases and J lost 7 bases. Per germline, CDR1 KGHSH and CDR2 LQKENI. CDR3 length: 16 residues. CDR3: CASSPAIGTGSEKLFF. Here the CDR3 DNA reads TGTGCCAGCTCACCCGCGATCGGGACAGGGTCTGAAAAACTGTTTTTT.

This clonotype was seen many times. The DNA for the CDR3 is TGCGCCAGCAGCCCCGGTGGTGGGCAAGAGACCCAGTACTTC. The encoded protein is CASSPGGGQETQYF. The chain has TRBV5-1 and TRBJ2-5, with D unclear. CDR1 and CDR2 from the germline V gene are SGHRS and YFSETQ. The ends were cut back, 4 bases at V and 2 bases at J, with 12 bases in the middle. The CDR3 has 14 residues.

This clonotype occurred a few times. This sequence joins TRBV7-3 and TRBJ2-1; 9 bases map to TRBD2. CDR1 is SGHTA and CDR2 is FQGTGA in the germline V gene. Trimming cost V 2 bases and J 9 bases; bases outside gene matches: 8. There are 15 residues in the CDR3. The CDR3 loop reads CASSLVAGGPFEQFF. The CDR3 DNA sequence: TGTGCCAGCAGCTTAGTCGCGGGGGGGCCTTTTGAGCAGTTCTTC.

This clonotype came up a few times. This chain uses TRBV9 with TRBJ2-5; possible D gene TRBD2, 5 bases. CDR1 is SGDLS, CDR2 YYNGEE, per germline. The V end was cut by 4 bases, the J end by 4 bases, with 17 bases between. CDR3 length: 15 amino acids. CDR3 nucleotide sequence: TGTGCCAGCAGCCCCCACGGAGGTTCAGGAGAGACCCAGTACTTC. Amino acids: CASSPHGGSGETQYF.

This chain links TRBV19 with TRBJ1-2, with TRBD1 as a possible D gene (5 bases). V lost 3 bases and J 0 bases, leaving 8 bases between the germline ends. Germline values: CDR1 LNHDA, CDR2 SQIVND (reference sequence). The CDR3 totals 14 residues. CDR3 DNA sequence: TGTGCCAGTAGTATCCGACAGACTAACTATGGCTACACCTTC. Amino acid sequence: CASSIRQTNYGYTF.

For the CDR3, the DNA is TGCGCCAGCAGCTTGTGGGGGGGGGGCCAACAGCCCCAGCATTTT. Protein product: CASSLWGGGQQPQHF. The chain combines TRBV5-1 with TRBJ1-5, with D possibly matching TRBD1 (6 bases). Per germline, CDR1 SGHRS and CDR2 YFSETQ. V gave up 1 base and J gave up 7 bases, with 15 bases separating them. The CDR3 contains 15 residues.

This clonotype appeared a few times. V is TRBV4-3 and J is TRBJ2-7; 10 positions match TRBD2. The CDR3 runs 15 residues. CDR1 is LGHNA and CDR2 is YSLEER in the germline V gene. Losses at the gene ends were 4 bases for V and 6 bases for J; bases not matched to a gene: 9. CDR3: CASSRLLAGSGEQYF. The CDR3 nucleotides are TGCGCCAGCAGCCGCCTACTAGCGGGGAGTGGCGAGCAGTACTTC.

The rearrangement links TRBV15 to TRBJ1-5; unclear D gene. Germline V gene sequence: CDR1 LNHNV, CDR2 YYDKDF (reference sequence). The CDR3 extends over 13 amino acids. The V gene lost 0 bases and the J gene lost 6 bases, with 6 bases spanning the gap. The CDR3 DNA sequence: TGTGCCACCAGCAGAGATACCTTTCAGCCCCAGCATTTT. Encoded protein: CATSRDTFQPQHF.

The J gene is TRBJ2-1, the V gene TRBV12-3 or TRBV12-4, with TRBD2 matching over 15 bases. Losses at the gene ends were 6 bases for V and 9 bases for J; bases not matched to a gene: 12. The CDR3 is made up of 17 amino acids. CDR3 DNA sequence: TGTGCCAGCAGGGAGCGGGGACTAGCGGGGGGCGGTAGTGAGCAGTTCTTC. Encoded protein: CASRERGLAGGGSEQFF.

This clonotype was recorded at least ten times. The chain combines TRBV29-1 with TRBJ2-5; perhaps D is TRBD1 or TRBD2 (5 bases each). Germline lookup yields CDR1 SQVTM and CDR2 ANQGSEA. The CDR3 length is 14 residues. The germline V and J ends were trimmed by 6 bases and 5 bases, with 19 bases remaining between them. CDR3 sequence (DNA): TGCAGCGTCGGCGTCGTGGGGGTCGGGGAGACCCAGTACTTC. Translation gives CSVGVVGVGETQYF. Supplemented by reference TRBV29-1 and TRBJ2-5, the full variable domain reads SAVISQKPSRDICQRGTSLTIQCQVDSQVTMMFWYRQQPGQSLTLIATANQGSEATYESGFVIDKFPISRPNLTFSTLTVSNMSPEDSSIYLCSVGVVGVGETQYFGPGTRLLVL.

This clonotype occurred a few times. V is TRBV12-3 or TRBV12-4 and J is TRBJ2-3; D ambiguous. Trimming took 6 bases from V and 4 from J, leaving 8 bases between them. This CDR3 spans 12 amino acids. The CDR3 region is CASRTDADTQYF. The CDR3 nucleotides read TGTGCCAGCAGGACCGACGCAGATACGCAGTATTTT.

This clonotype turned up a few times. The V gene is TRBV27, the J gene TRBJ1-1; 7 bases fit TRBD1. The CDR3 is made up of 17 amino acids. In germline, CDR1 is MNHEY, CDR2 SMNVEV (reference sequence). Unmatched junction bases numbered 9, after V lost 2 bases and J lost 0 bases. The CDR3 protein is CASSLIGGVDMNTEAFF. The CDR3, as DNA: TGTGCCAGCAGTTTAATAGGGGGCGTCGATATGAACACTGAAGCTTTCTTT.

This chain links TRBV7-2 with TRBJ2-3; 10 bases match TRBD2. V shed 3 bases and J 3 bases; nucleotides not matched to a gene: 6. Looked up from germline, CDR1 is SGHTA and CDR2 is FQGNSA. The CDR3 runs to 16 residues. The CDR3 loop reads CASSFGAGGPTDTQYF. In DNA, the CDR3 is TGTGCCAGCAGCTTTGGAGCGGGGGGGCCTACAGATACGCAGTATTTT.

This clonotype was detected a few times. CDR3: CASRRVQPQHF. The DNA of the CDR3 is TGTGCCAGCAGGCGAGTTCAGCCCCAGCATTTT. The V and J genes are TRBV12-3 or TRBV12-4 and TRBJ1-5, with unresolved D. Trimming removed 6 bases from V and 6 bases from J, with 6 bases in between. The CDR3 loop spans 11 amino acids.

The gene calls are TRBV10-3 and TRBJ1-4; D is uncertain. CDR3 size: 15 residues. Germline V gives CDR1 ENHRY, CDR2 SYGVKD. V lost 0 bases, J lost 4 bases, and 9 bases lay in between. CDR3 loop: CAISESTRSNEKLFF. The CDR3 DNA reads TGTGCCATCAGTGAGTCGACACGGAGTAATGAAAAACTGTTTTTT.

This clonotype was picked up a small number of times. The V gene is TRBV7-3, the J gene TRBJ2-3; D call uncertain. V was clipped by 1 base and J by 3 bases, with 5 bases between them. The CDR3 is made up of 13 amino acids. Germline CDR1 and CDR2: SGHTA and FQGTGA. The CDR3, as DNA: TGTGCCAGCAGCTTAAAATGGACAGATACGCAGTATTTT. Its translation: CASSLKWTDTQYF.

This clonotype has just a few counts. The rearrangement uses TRBV7-9 and TRBJ2-7; possibly TRBD2 for D (6 bases). Germline-derived CDR1 and CDR2 are SEHNR and FQNEAQ (reference sequence). V lost 3 bases to trimming and J lost 7 bases, with 13 bases between them. The CDR3 totals 13 residues. The CDR3 region is CASSFAGFKEQYF. CDR3 bases: TGTGCCAGCAGCTTTGCGGGGTTTAAAGAGCAGTACTTC.

This rearrangement joins TRBV27 to TRBJ2-5; unclear D gene. The V gene lost 5 bases and the J gene lost 5 bases, with 15 bases spanning the gap. CDR3 length: 14 amino acids. Germline CDR1 MNHEY, CDR2 SMNVEV (reference sequence). The CDR3 is CASSPNDLRETQYF. CDR3 in DNA: TGTGCCAGCAGTCCCAACGACCTTCGGGAGACCCAGTACTTC.

The rearrangement links TRBV6-5 to TRBJ1-2; D might be TRBD1 (5 bases). V dropped 3 bases and J dropped 8 bases, with 16 bases sitting between them. Germline values: CDR1 MNHEY, CDR2 SVGAGI. There are 14 residues in the CDR3. This CDR3 reads CASSYRGDVNGYTF. DNA for the CDR3: TGTGCCAGCAGTTATCGGGGGGACGTGAACGGCTACACCTTC.

The chain is built from TRBV6-1 and TRBJ1-2, with D unclear. CDR1 and CDR2 from the germline V gene are MNHNS and SASEGT. CDR3 size: 15 residues. Trimming stripped 1 base from V and 6 bases from J, with 15 bases between. The CDR3 bases are TGTGCCAGCAGTGAAGAGGGCAGCTTCTTCAATGGCTACACCTTC. It specifies CASSEEGSFFNGYTF.

This clonotype was seen a few times. This chain joins TRBV29-1 and TRBJ1-5; D is uncertain. The CDR3 is 13 residues long. The V end lost 2 bases, the J end lost 0 bases, and 5 bases lay between the germline ends. Germline-derived CDR1 and CDR2 are SQVTM and ANQGSEA. CDR3 nucleotides: TGCAGCGTTGAATCAGGTAGCAATCAGCCCCAGCATTTT. It encodes CSVESGSNQPQHF.

Only a few counts were recorded for this clonotype. The chain carries TRBV25-1 and TRBJ1-1, with 7 bases aligning to TRBD1. J was trimmed by 5 bases and V by 7 bases; bases with no gene match: 4. Germline CDR1 MGHDK, CDR2 SYGVNS. The CDR3 covers 12 residues. The CDR3 nucleotides are TGTGCCAGCACCGACAGGGATACTGAAGCTTTCTTT. Protein product: CASTDRDTEAFF.

There are a few counts of this clonotype. The V and J genes are TRBV29-1 and TRBJ1-3; D is uncertain. The CDR3 runs to 13 residues. CDR1 is SQVTM and CDR2 is ANQGSEA in the germline V gene. V lost 4 bases and J lost 2, with 9 bases in between. CDR3 DNA sequence: TGCAGCGTTGGCGCAGTCGCTGGAAACACCATATATTTT. It yields the protein CSVGAVAGNTIYF.

This clonotype was seen only a few times. The J gene is TRBJ2-7, the V gene TRBV6-4; D perhaps matches TRBD2 (7 bases). The CDR3 runs 15 residues. V was clipped by 6 bases and J by 3 bases, with 18 bases between them. CDR1 MRHNA and CDR2 SNTAGT come from the germline V gene. As DNA, the CDR3 is TGTGCCAGCAGGGCGGGGGCCCGATACCTCTACGAGCAGTACTTC. Its protein is CASRAGARYLYEQYF.

The table lists this clonotype with a few counts. The gene calls are TRBV10-3 and TRBJ2-5, with 8 bases identical to TRBD1. Looked up from germline, CDR1 is ENHRY and CDR2 is SYGVKD. The V segment lost 3 bases and the J segment 5 bases; nucleotides outside the gene matches: 5. This CDR3 contains 14 residues. The DNA for the CDR3 is TGTGCCATCAGTGATGGACAGGGTGGGGAGACCCAGTACTTC. This codes for CAISDGQGGETQYF.